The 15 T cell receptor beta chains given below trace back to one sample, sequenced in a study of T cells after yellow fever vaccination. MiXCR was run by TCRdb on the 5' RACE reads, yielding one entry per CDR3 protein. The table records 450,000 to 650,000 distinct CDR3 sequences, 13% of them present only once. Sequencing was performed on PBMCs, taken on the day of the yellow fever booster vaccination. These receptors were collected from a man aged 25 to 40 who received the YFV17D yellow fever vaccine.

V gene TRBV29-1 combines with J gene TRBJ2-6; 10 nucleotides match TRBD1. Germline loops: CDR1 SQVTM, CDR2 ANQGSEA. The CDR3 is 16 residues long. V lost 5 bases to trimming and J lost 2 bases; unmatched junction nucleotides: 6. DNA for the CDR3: TGCAGCGTTCGAACAGGACAGGGGGCTGGGGCCAACGTCCTGACTTTC. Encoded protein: CSVRTGQGAGANVLTF.

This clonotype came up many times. Here the CDR3 DNA reads TGTGCCAGCAGTTTAGGACAGGGTGTCAACGAGCAGTACTTC. Amino acids: CASSLGQGVNEQYF. This chain links TRBV27 with TRBJ2-7, with TRBD1 identical over 8 bases. V lost 2 bases, J lost 5 bases, and 5 bases stayed unmatched. This CDR3 is built from 14 residues. Germline CDR1 and CDR2: MNHEY and SMNVEV (reference sequence).

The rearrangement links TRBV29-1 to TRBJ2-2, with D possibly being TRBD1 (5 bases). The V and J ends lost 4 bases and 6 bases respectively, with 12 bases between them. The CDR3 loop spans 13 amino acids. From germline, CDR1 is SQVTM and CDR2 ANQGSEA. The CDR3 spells CSVGLQDPGELFF. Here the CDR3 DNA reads TGCAGCGTTGGTCTACAGGATCCCGGGGAGCTGTTTTTT.

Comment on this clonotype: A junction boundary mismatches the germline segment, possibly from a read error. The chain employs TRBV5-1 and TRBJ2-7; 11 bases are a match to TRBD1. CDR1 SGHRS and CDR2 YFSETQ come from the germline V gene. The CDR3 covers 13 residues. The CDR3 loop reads CASSGQGAGEQNF. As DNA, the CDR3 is TGCGCCAGCAGCGGACAGGGGGCGGGCGAGCAGAACTTC.

CDR3 residues: CASSFAQAGANVLTF. The CDR3 DNA reads TGTGCCAGCAGCTTTGCGCAAGCTGGGGCCAACGTCCTGACTTTC. The chain has TRBV7-2 and TRBJ2-6; the D is unclear. The CDR3 runs to 15 residues. In germline, CDR1 is SGHTA, CDR2 FQGNSA. Trimming stripped 3 bases from V and 2 bases from J, with 8 bases between.

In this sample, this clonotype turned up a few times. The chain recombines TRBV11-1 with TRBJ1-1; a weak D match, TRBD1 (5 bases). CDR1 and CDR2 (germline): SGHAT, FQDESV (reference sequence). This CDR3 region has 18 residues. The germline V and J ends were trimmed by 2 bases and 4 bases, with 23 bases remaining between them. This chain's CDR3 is CASSLIGGVSGLGTEAFF. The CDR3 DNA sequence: TGTGCCAGCAGCTTAATAGGAGGGGTTAGCGGGTTGGGCACTGAAGCTTTCTTT. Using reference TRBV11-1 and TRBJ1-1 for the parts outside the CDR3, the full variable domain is EAEVAQSPRYKITEKSQAVAFWCDPISGHATLYWYRQILGQGPELLVQFQDESVVDDSQLPKDRFSAERLKGVDSTLKIQPAELGDSAMYLCASSLIGGVSGLGTEAFFGQGTRLTVV.

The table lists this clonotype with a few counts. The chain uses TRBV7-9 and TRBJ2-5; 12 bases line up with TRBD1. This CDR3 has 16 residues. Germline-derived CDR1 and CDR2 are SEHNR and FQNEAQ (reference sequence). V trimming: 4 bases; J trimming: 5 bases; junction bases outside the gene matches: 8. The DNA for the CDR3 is TGTGCCAGCAGCTCCGGGGACAGGGGGCTGCGGGAGACCCAGTACTTC. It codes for CASSSGDRGLRETQYF.

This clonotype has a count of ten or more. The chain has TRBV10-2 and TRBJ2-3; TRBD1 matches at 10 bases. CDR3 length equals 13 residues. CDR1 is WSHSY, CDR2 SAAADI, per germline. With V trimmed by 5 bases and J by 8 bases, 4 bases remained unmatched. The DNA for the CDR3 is TGCGCCAGCAGTTTCGGACAGGGGGTTACGCAGTATTTT. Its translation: CASSFGQGVTQYF.

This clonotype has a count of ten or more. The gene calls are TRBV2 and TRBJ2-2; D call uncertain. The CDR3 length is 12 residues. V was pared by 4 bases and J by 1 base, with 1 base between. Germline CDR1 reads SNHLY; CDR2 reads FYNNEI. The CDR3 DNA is TGTGCCAGCAGTGGGAACACCGGGGAGCTGTTTTTT. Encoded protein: CASSGNTGELFF.

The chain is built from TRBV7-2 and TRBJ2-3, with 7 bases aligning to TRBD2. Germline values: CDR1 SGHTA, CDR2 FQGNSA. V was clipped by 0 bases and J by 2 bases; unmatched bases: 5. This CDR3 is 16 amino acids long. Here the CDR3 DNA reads TGTGCCAGCAGCTTAGCTGGGGCGGGAGTCACAGATACGCAGTATTTT. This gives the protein CASSLAGAGVTDTQYF.

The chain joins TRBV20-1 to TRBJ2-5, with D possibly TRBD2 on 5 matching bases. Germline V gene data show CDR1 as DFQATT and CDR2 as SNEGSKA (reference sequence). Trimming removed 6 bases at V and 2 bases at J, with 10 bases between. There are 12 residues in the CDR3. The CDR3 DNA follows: TGCAGTGCCCAACCGGGACAAGAGACCCAGTACTTC. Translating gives CSAQPGQETQYF.

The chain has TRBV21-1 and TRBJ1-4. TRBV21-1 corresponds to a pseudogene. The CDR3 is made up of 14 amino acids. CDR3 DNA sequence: TGTGCCAGCATTCAGACGAACCTCGGAGGGAAACTGTTTTTT. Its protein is CASIQTNLGGKLFF.

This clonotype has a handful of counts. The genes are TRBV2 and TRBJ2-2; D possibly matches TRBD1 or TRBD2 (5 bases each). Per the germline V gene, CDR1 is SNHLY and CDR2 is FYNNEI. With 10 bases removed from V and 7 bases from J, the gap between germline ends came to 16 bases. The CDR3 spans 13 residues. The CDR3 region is CATLGTRGGELFF. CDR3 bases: TGTGCCACCTTGGGAACGAGGGGCGGGGAGCTGTTTTTT. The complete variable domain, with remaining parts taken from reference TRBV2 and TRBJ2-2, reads EPEVTQTPSHQVTQMGQEVILRCVPISNHLYFYWYRQILGQKVEFLVSFYNNEISEKSEIFDDQFSVERPDGSNFTLKIRSTKLEDSAMYFCATLGTRGGELFFGEGSRLTVL.

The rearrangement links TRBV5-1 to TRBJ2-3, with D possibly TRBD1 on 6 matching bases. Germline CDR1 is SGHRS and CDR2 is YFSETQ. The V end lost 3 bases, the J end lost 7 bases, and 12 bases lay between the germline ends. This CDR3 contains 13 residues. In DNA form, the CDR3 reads TGCGCCAGCAGCTCAGGACAGTTCAATACGCAGTATTTT. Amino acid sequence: CASSSGQFNTQYF.

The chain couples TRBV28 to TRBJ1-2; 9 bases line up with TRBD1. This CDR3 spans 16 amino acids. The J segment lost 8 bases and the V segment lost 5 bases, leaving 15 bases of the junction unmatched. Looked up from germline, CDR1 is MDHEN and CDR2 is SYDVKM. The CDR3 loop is CASSRDRVGLLVGYTF. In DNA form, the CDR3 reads TGTGCCAGCAGTCGGGACAGGGTGGGGTTGTTAGTAGGCTACACCTTC.